This TCR beta chain was sequenced for a study of cytomegalovirus exposure and HLA in healthy donors. The wider study: Around 80 million unique TCRs from HLA-typed donors were held in an early data release.

Looked up from germline, CDR1 is MGHDK and CDR2 is SYGVNS. The V end was cut by 3 bases, the J end by 8 bases, with 11 bases between. The CDR3 runs 14 residues. The PCR made use of 60 Vbeta and 13 Jbeta primers. Original handling: The count from a later analysis was some 81 million unique TCR beta chains, some 12 million of them shared. Sequencing was performed with immunoSEQ multiplex PCR; in TCRdb, only in-frame clones are kept and a portion is missing. V and J calls and clone size come straight from that table; D and trimming were deduced from the DNA. There are about 150,000 clones in the sample; roughly 77% occur only once, and 1% lies in the top ten. With respect to this clone: Its antigen is unknown.

Whole-study findings and limits: Presence/absence results assume similar sequencing depth per donor, which may not hold.

The source of this sequence is a woman aged 45-65 years in good health and CMV-seropositive. The specimen sequenced was PBMCs. The genes are TRBV25-1 and TRBJ1-6; D gene uncertain. The CDR3 nucleotides are TGTGCCAGCAGTGACTACAGTTGGGATTCACCCCTCCACTTT. Translation: CASSDYSWDSPLHF.